Listed below are T cell receptor beta chains from one sample, sequenced in a study of shared clonotypes between healthy human individuals. Method: immunoSEQ multiplex PCR; TCRdb's copy keeps in-frame clones and lacks some. The table records 2 million to 2.5 million clones, under 95% of them present only once. Sequencing was carried out using naive CD4+ T cells from PBMCs. The receptors were sampled from a man younger than 35 in good health. Some clones in this sample may be carry-over from other donors' samples. CDR3s include the opening cysteine and the closing phenylalanine or tryptophan. A D gene is named only where the DNA matches it firmly. Only some rows state a clone size, as once, few, many or a class for expanded clones.

clone size | J gene | V gene | D gene | CDR3 DNA | CDR3 protein
. | TRBJ1-6 | TRBV28 | . | TGTGCCAGCAGTTTGGTTCCGGGGGGCGACAATAATTCACCCCTCCACTTT | CASSLVPGGDNNSPLHF
. | TRBJ2-1 | TRBV18 | . | TGTGCCAGCTCACCCACCGGGACGCTCTACAATGAGCAGTTCTTC | CASSPTGTLYNEQFF
few | TRBJ1-5 | TRBV20-1 | . | TGCAGTGTAGGGGGGTTTCAGCCCCAGCATTTT | CSVGGFQPQHF
once | TRBJ2-7 | TRBV9 | TRBD2 | TGTGCCAGCAGCACCGGACTAGCGGGAGTCCACGAGCAGTACTTC | CASSTGLAGVHEQYF
. | TRBJ2-7 | TRBV28 | TRBD2 | TGTGCCAGCAGCACCTCACTAGCGGGAGGCGAGCAGTACTTC | CASSTSLAGGEQYF
. | TRBJ2-3 | TRBV5-1 | . | TGCGCCAGCAGCTGGAGCCCAGATACGCAGTATTTT | CASSWSPDTQYF
. | TRBJ2-6 | TRBV5-1 | . | TGCGCCAGCAGCTACTATTCACTCGGTTCTGGGGCCAACGTCCTGACTTTC | CASSYYSLGSGANVLTF
few | TRBJ1-1 | TRBV30 | . | TGTGCCTGGACGAACAGTTTCAGAGATCCTGAAGCTTTCTTT | CAWTNSFRDPEAFF
. | TRBJ1-5 | TRBV6-1 | . | TGTGCCAGCAGTGATCGGCAGATTCAGCCCCAGCATTTT | CASSDRQIQPQHF
. | TRBJ2-7 | TRBV6-5 | . | TGTGCCAGCATGGGCGACACAGTCAGCTACGAGCAGTACTTC | CASMGDTVSYEQYF
few | TRBJ1-1 | TRBV2 | . | TGTGCCAGCAGGTCGGACCCGGGCACTGAAGCTTTCTTT | CASRSDPGTEAFF
. | TRBJ2-2 | TRBV2 | . | TGTGCCAGCAGTGATCGGGGGCTCGGGGAGCTGTTTTTT | CASSDRGLGELFF
. | TRBJ1-1 | TRBV9 | TRBD1 | TGTGCCAGCAGCGCCCAGTTGGGACAGGGGGACACTGAAGCTTTCTTT | CASSAQLGQGDTEAFF
. | TRBJ1-2 | TRBV19 | . | TGTGCCAGTAGTAGAGGGCCAATCAACTATGGCTACACCTTC | CASSRGPINYGYTF
. | TRBJ2-7 | TRBV7-2 | TRBD2 | TGTGCCAGCAGCCCGGGGTCGGCTAGCGGGGAGCAGTACTTC | CASSPGSASGEQYF
. | TRBJ2-1 | TRBV9 | TRBD2 | TGTGCCAGCAGCTCAGGACTAGCGGGCCTAGTTAGGCAGTTCTTC | CASSSGLAGLVRQFF
. | TRBJ2-3 | TRBV28 | TRBD1 | TGTGCCAGCAGTGGACGGGACAGGCCACGCACAGATACGCAGTATTTT | CASSGRDRPRTDTQYF
once | TRBJ2-3 | TRBV5-1 | . | TGCGCCAGCACCGCGGGGCAGACTGGAGATACGCAGTATTTT | CASTAGQTGDTQYF
. | TRBJ1-1 | TRBV5-1 | . | TGCGCCAGCAGCTTGTTAGGGCAGGCTTCGGTCTCTGAAGCTTTCTTT | CASSLLGQASVSEAFF
once | TRBJ2-1 | TRBV7-3 | . | TGTGCCAGCAGTGTTAGCGAGCCGCACTACAATGAGCAGTTCTTC | CASSVSEPHYNEQFF
. | TRBJ2-1 | TRBV12-5 | TRBD2 | TGTGCTAGTGGAGATGGCGGGAGTGGTCTAGATGAGCAGTTCTTC | CASGDGGSGLDEQFF
. | TRBJ1-4 | TRBV11-2 | TRBD1 | TGTGCCAGCAGCTTAGGGACAGGGAACGAAAAACTGTTTTTT | CASSLGTGNEKLFF
. | TRBJ1-4 | TRBV6-1 | . | TGTGCCAGCAATCGGGACATGAACGAAAAACTGTTTTTT | CASNRDMNEKLFF
. | TRBJ2-7 | TRBV18 | . | TGTGCCAGCTCACCACGAACGGGTGGGTCCTACGAGCAGTACTTC | CASSPRTGGSYEQYF
. | TRBJ1-2 | TRBV29-1 | TRBD1 | TGCAGCGTTGAAGAGGGCAGGGGGCACGGCTACACCTTC | CSVEEGRGHGYTF
. | TRBJ2-7 | TRBV6-5 | TRBD1 | TGTGCCAGCAGCGCGGACAGGGGGACCAGCTACGAGCAGTACTTC | CASSADRGTSYEQYF
. | TRBJ2-5 | TRBV27 | . | TGTGCCAGCAGTCCAAGATCCCAAGAGACCCAGTACTTC | CASSPRSQETQYF
once | TRBJ1-1 | TRBV6-5 | . | TGTGCCAGCAGGGTAGGGACTTCCACTGAAGCTTTCTTT | CASRVGTSTEAFF
. | TRBJ2-3 | TRBV28 | . | TGTGCCAGCACGCCCCGAGGGCGAGCTAGCACAGATACGCAGTATTTT | CASTPRGRASTDTQYF
. | TRBJ2-3 | TRBV5-1 | . | TGCGCCAGTACCCAGGGGAGCACAGATACGCAGTATTTT | CASTQGSTDTQYF
once | TRBJ2-7 | TRBV28 | TRBD2 | TGTGCCAGCGGGATACCGGGACTAGCGCAATACGAGCAGTACTTC | CASGIPGLAQYEQYF
. | TRBJ1-2 | TRBV9 | TRBD1 | TGTGCCAGCAGCGAGAACAGGGGGGTAGGCTATGGCTACACCTTC | CASSENRGVGYGYTF
. | TRBJ2-7 | TRBV5-5 | TRBD2 | TGTGCCAGCAGCTTGGGGGCACTAGCGGATTACGAGCAGTACTTC | CASSLGALADYEQYF
. | TRBJ2-1 | TRBV11-1 | TRBD2 | TGTGCCAGCAGCCTAGACCCGGGACTAGCACAGTTCTTC | CASSLDPGLAQFF
. | TRBJ2-1 | TRBV2 | . | TGTGCCAGCATTCGTGGGAGCCCCTACAATGAGCAGTTCTTC | CASIRGSPYNEQFF
. | TRBJ1-1 | TRBV5-1 | . | TGCGCCAGCAGCTTGGGGGGGCCGAACACTGAAGCTTTCTTT | CASSLGGPNTEAFF
. | TRBJ1-4 | TRBV7-2 | . | TGTGCCAGCAGCTTATCTATTGAGCGCTCGAATGAAAAACTGTTTTTT | CASSLSIERSNEKLFF
once | TRBJ2-7 | TRBV18 | . | TGTGCCAGCTCACCAGGCAGGGGCTCCTACGAGCAGTACTTC | CASSPGRGSYEQYF
. | TRBJ1-5 | TRBV5-1 | . | TGCGCCAGCAGCTTGAACCCGGGAGGACAGCCCCAGCATTTT | CASSLNPGGQPQHF
. | TRBJ2-7 | TRBV18 | TRBD2 | TGTGCCAGCTCACCGGGTCTAGCGGGTGCCTACGAGCAGTACTTC | CASSPGLAGAYEQYF
once | TRBJ2-3 | TRBV2 | . | TGTGCCAGCAGTGGCCCCCGTGGGGCAGATACGCAGTATTTT | CASSGPRGADTQYF
. | TRBJ2-2 | TRBV29-1 | . | TGCAGCGCTTCCACAGGGTCGGTTGCCGGGGAGCTGTTTTTT | CSASTGSVAGELFF
. | TRBJ1-3 | TRBV7-2 | TRBD1 | TGTGCCAGCAGCTTAGTGGCAGGGGGGGCGTACGGAAACACCATATATTTT | CASSLVAGGAYGNTIYF
few | TRBJ1-2 | TRBV29-1 | TRBD1 | TGCAGCGGGGGGACAGCAGTAGGCTACACCTTC | CSGGTAVGYTF
. | TRBJ1-1 | TRBV2 | . | TGTGCCAGCAGGGGCAGTCCTGAAGCTTTCTTT | CASRGSPEAFF
. | TRBJ1-2 | TRBV28 | TRBD1 | TGTGCCAGCAGTTTATACGCCGGGACAGGGGGCTACACCTTC | CASSLYAGTGGYTF